Below are 32 T cell receptor beta chains sequenced from a single sample in a study of T cells expressing NK-cell markers. TCRdb re-called the 5' RACE reads; one entry per CDR3 protein, DNA not given. In all, the sample yields about 160,000 distinct CDR3 sequences. Sequenced material: blood T cells: a sorted CD56 or NKG2C T cell subset, CD4+ or CD8+ T cells, or bulk PBMC T cells (not recorded which). The receptor set was obtained from a man aged 18-70 years in good health.

The chain carries TRBV20-1 and TRBJ1-2; TCRdb proposes TRBD1, but this gene call is untestable without DNA. Germline V gives CDR1 DFQATT, CDR2 SNEGSKA (reference sequence). The CDR3 sequence is 15 residues long. CDR3 loop: CSARESDRGISGYTF.

This chain connects TRBV28 to TRBJ1-5; TCRdb returns TRBD1, unconfirmable since there is no DNA. The CDR3 has 14 amino acids. Germline CDR1 is MDHEN and CDR2 is SYDVKM. The CDR3 here is CASSPDSSNQPQHF.

J is TRBJ2-2 and V is TRBV19; there is no DNA to check the TCRdb D call of TRBD2. The CDR3 consists of 13 residues. Looked up from germline, CDR1 is LNHDA and CDR2 is SQIVND (reference sequence). The CDR3 spells CASSMGVTGELFF.

The chain carries TRBV15 and TRBJ2-5; as DNA is missing, the TRBD2 call by TCRdb cannot be tested. The CDR3 totals 16 residues. The germline gives CDR1 LNHNV, CDR2 YYDKDF (reference sequence). CDR3 residues: CATSAEGRGNQETQYF.

The V call is TRBV2, the J call TRBJ1-2. Germline V gene data show CDR1 as SNHLY and CDR2 as FYNNEI. The CDR3 extends over 12 amino acids. The CDR3 reads CASSDKGYGYTF.

The J gene is TRBJ2-1, the V gene TRBV10-3; TCRdb's D call, TRBD1, is unchecked because there is no DNA. The CDR3 extends over 13 amino acids. Germline V gene lookup returns CDR1 ENHRY and CDR2 SYGVKD. CDR3 in amino acids: CAINGGVVNEQFF.

The CDR3 protein is CASSARVGELFF. The chain joins TRBV7-7 to TRBJ2-2; with no DNA, the TCRdb D assignment of TRBD2 cannot be verified. In germline, CDR1 is SSHAT, CDR2 FNYEAQ (reference sequence). The CDR3 has 12 residues.

This chain joins TRBV27 and TRBJ2-3; the TCRdb call, TRBD1, lacks DNA for checking. From germline, CDR1 is MNHEY and CDR2 SMNVEV (reference sequence). This CDR3 contains 15 residues. CDR3 loop: CASSFFQGRTDTQYF.

This rearrangement joins TRBV2 to TRBJ2-7; as DNA is missing, the TRBD1 call by TCRdb cannot be tested. This CDR3 contains 14 residues. Per the germline V gene, CDR1 is SNHLY and CDR2 is FYNNEI. This chain's CDR3 is CASSPQETGYEQYF.

The gene calls are TRBV4-1 and TRBJ2-1. The CDR3 has 14 residues. CDR1 MGHRA and CDR2 YSYEKL come from the germline V gene. The chain's CDR3 is CASSLDPSYNEQFF.

The chain couples TRBV20-1 to TRBJ2-7; lacking DNA, the TRBD1 call made by TCRdb goes unchecked. CDR1 DFQATT and CDR2 SNEGSKA come from the germline V gene (reference sequence). The CDR3 spans 17 residues. The CDR3: CSPDQQHTTGRASEQYF.

The CDR3 reads CASSDSSLVNEQYF. This chain connects TRBV12-3 or TRBV12-4 to TRBJ2-7; the TCRdb call, TRBD1, lacks DNA for checking. There are 14 residues in the CDR3.

This chain links TRBV4-1 with TRBJ1-1; TCRdb returns TRBD1, unconfirmable since there is no DNA. Germline CDR1 is MGHRA and CDR2 is YSYEKL. This CDR3 comprises 12 residues. The CDR3 loop reads CAAGPGYTEAFF.

The genes are TRBV9 and TRBJ2-3. The CDR3 sequence is 15 residues long. The germline gives CDR1 SGDLS, CDR2 YYNGEE. This chain's CDR3 is CASSVGGLKEDTQYF.

This chain uses TRBV7-7 with TRBJ2-5. Germline V lookup: CDR1 SSHAT, CDR2 FNYEAQ (reference sequence). This CDR3 is built from 12 residues. The chain's CDR3 is CASSDSWETQYF.

V usage is TRBV7-8 and J usage is TRBJ2-1; TCRdb proposes TRBD2, but this gene call is untestable without DNA. Germline-derived CDR1 and CDR2 are SGHVS and FQNEAQ. This CDR3 region has 14 residues. The CDR3 sequence: CASGLGGTYNEQFF.

The V call is TRBV12-3 or TRBV12-4, the J call TRBJ1-1; with no DNA, the TCRdb D assignment of TRBD1 cannot be verified. The CDR3 runs to 14 residues. CDR3 residues: CASSLQGFGTEAFF.

This chain's CDR3 is CASSLIQGGVNEQFF. J is TRBJ2-1 and V is TRBV7-9; absent DNA, TCRdb's TRBD2 call cannot be checked. Germline V lookup: CDR1 SEHNR, CDR2 FQNEAQ (reference sequence). CDR3 size: 15 residues. The full variable domain, completed using reference TRBV7-9 and TRBJ2-1, is DTGVSQNPRHKITKRGQNVTFRCDPISEHNRLYWYRQTLGQGPEFLTYFQNEAQLEKSRLLSDRFSAERPKGSFSTLEIQRTEQGDSAMYLCASSLIQGGVNEQFFGPGTRLTVL.

The CDR3 sequence is CARAREVQQETQYF. This chain links TRBV2 with TRBJ2-5; TCRdb calls TRBD1, which cannot be checked without DNA. The CDR3 length is 14 residues. Germline lookup yields CDR1 SNHLY and CDR2 FYNNEI.

The V gene is TRBV28, the J gene TRBJ2-7. CDR1 and CDR2 from the germline V gene are MDHEN and SYDVKM. This CDR3 contains 15 residues. CDR3 in amino acids: CASSLWVESSYEQYF. The entire variable domain, with the rest obtained from reference TRBV28 and TRBJ2-7, is as follows: DVKVTQSSRYLVKRTGEKVFLECVQDMDHENMFWYRQDPGLGLRLIYFSYDVKMKEKGDIPEGYSVSREKKERFSLILESASTNQTSMYLCASSLWVESSYEQYFGPGTRLTVT.

Here the CDR3 reads CASSVAGTLFLTDTQYF. The chain is built from TRBV9 and TRBJ2-3; TCRdb indicates TRBD1, and absent DNA this call remains unverified. The CDR3 runs to 17 residues. Germline V CDR1 and CDR2: SGDLS, YYNGEE.

The rearrangement uses TRBV7-3 and TRBJ1-6. This CDR3 has 15 residues. CDR1 SGHTA and CDR2 FQGTGA come from the germline V gene. CDR3 protein: CASSITGRANSPLHF.

The gene calls are TRBV10-2 and TRBJ2-1; TCRdb lists TRBD1, though no DNA is available to test this call. Germline V lookup: CDR1 WSHSY, CDR2 SAAADI. The CDR3 is 12 amino acids. The CDR3 spells CASWGSRHEQFF.

The genes are TRBV6-1 and TRBJ1-5. CDR1 is MNHNS, CDR2 SASEGT, per germline. CDR3 length: 15 amino acids. CDR3 sequence: CASSEAPGSNQPQHF.

The chain recombines TRBV7-2 with TRBJ2-3; TCRdb's assignment of TRBD1 cannot be checked, as there is no DNA. The V gene's germline CDR1 is SGHTA and CDR2 FQGNSA. CDR3 length equals 19 residues. CDR3 protein: CASSVETDRPSPSTDTQYF. Full variable domain (missing parts from reference TRBV7-2 and TRBJ2-3): GAGVSQSPSNKVTEKGKDVELRCDPISGHTALYWYRQSLGQGLEFLIYFQGNSAPDKSGLPSDRFSAERTGGSVSTLTIQRTQQEDSAVYLCASSVETDRPSPSTDTQYFGPGTRLTVL.

The chain employs TRBV6-1 and TRBJ1-1; the D call from TCRdb, TRBD1, cannot be confirmed without DNA. Germline V gene sequence: CDR1 MNHNS, CDR2 SASEGT. CDR3 size: 14 residues. This CDR3 is CASSERTEITEAFF.

The chain recombines TRBV11-2 with TRBJ2-7; TCRdb's D call of TRBD1 is untestable without DNA. The CDR3 contains 15 residues. Germline V lookup: CDR1 SGHAT, CDR2 FQNNGV. The CDR3 is CASSLNREVNYEQYF.

The rearrangement joins TRBV29-1 to TRBJ2-1; TCRdb proposes TRBD1, but this gene call is untestable without DNA. CDR3 length: 14 residues. Germline loops: CDR1 SQVTM, CDR2 ANQGSEA. The CDR3 reads CSVGYGGTINEQFF.

This sequence joins TRBV5-6 and TRBJ2-7; TCRdb outputs TRBD2, but without DNA this stays unchecked. From germline, CDR1 is SGHDT and CDR2 YYEEEE. The CDR3 length is 16 residues. The CDR3 region is CASSPILAGADYEQYF.

The gene calls are TRBV7-6 and TRBJ2-1; lacking DNA, the TRBD1 call made by TCRdb goes unchecked. This CDR3 is 15 amino acids long. Germline V gene lookup returns CDR1 SGHVS and CDR2 FNYEAQ. CDR3 in amino acids: CASSLATGWGNEQFF.

This chain joins TRBV12-3 or TRBV12-4 and TRBJ1-2; the D gene TCRdb calls, TRBD1, cannot be checked with no DNA. CDR3 length equals 14 residues. CDR3 region: CASSLYRAGGGYTF.

This chain joins TRBV12-3 or TRBV12-4 and TRBJ1-6; the D gene TCRdb calls, TRBD1, cannot be checked with no DNA. The CDR3 is 16 amino acids. The CDR3 sequence is CASSRTGSSYNSPLHF.